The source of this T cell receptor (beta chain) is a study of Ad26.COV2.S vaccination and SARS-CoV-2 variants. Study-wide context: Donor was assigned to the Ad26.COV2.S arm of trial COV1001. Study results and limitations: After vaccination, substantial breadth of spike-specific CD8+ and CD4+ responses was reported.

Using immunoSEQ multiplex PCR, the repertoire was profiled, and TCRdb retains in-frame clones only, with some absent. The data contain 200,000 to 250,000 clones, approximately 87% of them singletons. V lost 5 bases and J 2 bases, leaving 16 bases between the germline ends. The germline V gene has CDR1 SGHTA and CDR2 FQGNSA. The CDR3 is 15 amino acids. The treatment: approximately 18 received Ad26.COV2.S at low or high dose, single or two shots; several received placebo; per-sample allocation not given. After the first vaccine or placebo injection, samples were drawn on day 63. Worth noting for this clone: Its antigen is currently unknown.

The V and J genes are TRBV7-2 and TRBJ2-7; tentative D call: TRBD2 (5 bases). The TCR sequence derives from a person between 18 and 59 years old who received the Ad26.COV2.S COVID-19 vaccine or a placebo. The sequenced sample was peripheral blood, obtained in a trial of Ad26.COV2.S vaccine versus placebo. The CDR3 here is CASSQEEVWAYEQYF. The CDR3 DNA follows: TGTGCCAGCAGCCAAGAGGAGGTCTGGGCCTACGAGCAGTACTTC.